This T cell receptor beta chain was recovered during a study of blood T cells in healthy people across ages. A J-beta primer mix and a sample-barcoded 5' primer were used in a second PCR of roughly 6 to 11 cycles. All cDNA molecules were each tagged by a template-switch adaptor with 12 random nucleotides. TCRdb recomputed calls from the 5' RACE reads with MiXCR, one row per CDR3 protein. The sample contains hundreds of thousands of distinct CDR3 sequences, 24% of which appear only once. The sample holds a few counts of this clonotype. Its antigen is currently unknown. Findings of the study overall: PBMCs were not sorted, which prevented a conclusive comparison of naive versus antigen-experienced cells.

Germline V gives CDR1 MNHEY, CDR2 SVGAGI. V lost 9 bases and J lost 3; bases outside the gene matches: 14. The CDR3 is 15 amino acids. These sequences were also reported in another study, on T cells of mothers and their children. That work adds: Sequencing got over 9.5 million TCR beta CDR3 reads from each mother and some 3 million from each child. No persistent microchimeric T cell clones were detected.

Sequencing was performed on blood. The chain recombines TRBV6-5 with TRBJ2-7; 7 bases align to TRBD1. The source of this sequence is a boy younger than 18 in good health. The CDR3 DNA is TGTGCCAGTAAGCCCGACCCGACAGGGAACTACGAGCAGTACTTC. Amino acid sequence: CASKPDPTGNYEQYF.